These 17 T cell receptor beta chains originate from one sample sequenced in a study of CD8+ T cells in alopecia areata. In each case, RNA was isolated and then reverse transcribed into cDNA as the sequencing template. Produced via immunoSEQ multiplex PCR; TCRdb's table is partial and in-frame only. This sample carries about 100,000 clones, roughly 45% of them seen once, and the ten largest clones take around 19%. Treatment defined: oral pan-JAK inhibitor, 5-10 mg twice daily. Source: CD8+ T cells sorted from blood, taken at week 24, from a patient treated with tofacitinib. The source is a human donor with alopecia areata.

The gene calls are TRBV4-1 and TRBJ2-1; D possibly matches TRBD1 or TRBD2 (5 bases each). V gave up 1 base and J gave up 7 bases, with 20 bases separating them. Germline V gives CDR1 MGHRA, CDR2 YSYEKL. This CDR3 is built from 17 residues. The chain's CDR3 is CASSQAGVRVEGNEQFF. As DNA, the CDR3 is TGCGCCAGCAGCCAAGCTGGCGTGAGGGTCGAGGGGAATGAGCAGTTCTTC.

The chain is built from TRBV5-1 and TRBJ2-7; D ambiguous. Per the germline V gene, CDR1 is SGHRS and CDR2 is YFSETQ. The CDR3 has 14 residues. The V end was cut by 0 bases, the J end by 1 base, with 8 bases between. The CDR3 nucleotides read TGCGCCAGCAGCTTGGGTGTTCAATCCTACGAGCAGTACTTC. It encodes CASSLGVQSYEQYF.

The CDR3 DNA sequence: TGCGCCAGCAGCCAATACGGAGGTGGAAGTAGCACAGATACGCAGTATTTT. Protein sequence: CASSQYGGGSSTDTQYF. The chain couples TRBV4-1 to TRBJ2-3, with D maybe TRBD2 (5 bases). Trimming removed 2 bases from V and 0 bases from J, with 15 bases in between. The CDR3 is made up of 17 amino acids. CDR1 MGHRA and CDR2 YSYEKL come from the germline V gene.

V is TRBV5-6 and J is TRBJ2-3; 7 bases align to TRBD2. With V trimmed by 2 bases and J by 4 bases, 7 bases remained unmatched. The CDR3 totals 15 residues. Germline values: CDR1 SGHDT, CDR2 YYEEEE. In nucleotides, the CDR3 is TGTGCCAGCAGCTTAACTGCGGGAGACGCAGATACGCAGTATTTT. It encodes CASSLTAGDADTQYF.

This clone was counted a few times. The chain joins TRBV2 to TRBJ2-1; D gene uncertain. CDR3 length equals 15 residues. V dropped 5 bases and J dropped 2 bases, with 13 bases sitting between them. Germline lookup yields CDR1 SNHLY and CDR2 FYNNEI. The CDR3, as DNA: TGTGCCAGCAGTCCTCGGAGTACGCCCTACAATGAGCAGTTCTTC. It translates to CASSPRSTPYNEQFF.

CDR3 amino acids: CASSLTGPKTEAFF. CDR3 sequence (DNA): TGTGCCAGCAGCCTCACAGGGCCTAAAACTGAAGCTTTCTTT. The V and J genes are TRBV7-9 and TRBJ1-1, with D perhaps matching TRBD1 (6 bases). The CDR3 totals 14 residues. The V end was cut by 5 bases, the J end by 5 bases, with 15 bases between. Germline V CDR1 and CDR2: SEHNR, FQNEAQ (reference sequence).

The chain recombines TRBV5-1 with TRBJ2-1; D gene uncertain. The CDR3 totals 16 residues. The V end lost 2 bases, the J end lost 0 bases, and 12 bases lay between the germline ends. Germline-derived CDR1 and CDR2 are SGHRS and YFSETQ. CDR3 amino acids: CASSFGFRASYNEQFF. The CDR3 DNA sequence: TGCGCCAGCAGCTTTGGTTTCCGAGCCTCCTACAATGAGCAGTTCTTC.

CDR3 nucleotide sequence: TGTGCCAGCAGCCCAAGGGGACAGGGAACTGAAGCTTTCTTT. Protein product: CASSPRGQGTEAFF. The J gene is TRBJ1-1, the V gene TRBV27; 9 nucleotides match TRBD1. The CDR3 has 14 amino acids. The germline V gene encodes CDR1 MNHEY and CDR2 SMNVEV (reference sequence). Unmatched junction bases numbered 7, after V lost 6 bases and J lost 5 bases.

The chain employs TRBV7-2 and TRBJ2-1, with 10 bases matching TRBD2. Germline trimming cut 5 bases from V and 6 bases from J; bases unmatched to any gene: 7. CDR1 is SGHTA, CDR2 FQGNSA, per germline. The CDR3 extends over 15 amino acids. CDR3 residues: CASSVLAGAVNEQFF. In DNA form, the CDR3 reads TGTGCCAGCAGCGTTCTAGCGGGAGCGGTCAATGAGCAGTTCTTC.

The chain couples TRBV10-2 to TRBJ2-7; D uncertain. CDR3 size: 12 residues. With 2 bases removed from V and 7 bases from J, the gap between germline ends came to 9 bases. Per germline, CDR1 WSHSY and CDR2 SAAADI. For the CDR3, the DNA is TGCGCCAGCAGTGAGACCAGGCCGGAGCAGTACTTC. Translation gives CASSETRPEQYF.

The chain joins TRBV28 to TRBJ2-7, with D unresolved. The CDR3 loop spans 14 amino acids. Germline CDR1 reads MDHEN; CDR2 reads SYDVKM. The V gene lost 7 bases and the J gene lost 1 base, with 14 bases spanning the gap. The DNA of the CDR3 is TGTGCCAGCACCATATCCCCCAGGTCCTACGAGCAGTACTTC. Protein sequence: CASTISPRSYEQYF.

The chain carries TRBV30 and TRBJ2-3; 12 bases fit TRBD2. Trimming at V came to 4 bases and at J to 6 bases, leaving 11 bases not matched to a gene. Germline-derived CDR1 and CDR2 are GTSNPN and SVGIG (reference sequence). This CDR3 is 16 amino acids long. The CDR3 bases are TGTGCCTGGACCCCCGGACTAGCGGGGCTGGGGGATACGCAGTATTTT. This encodes CAWTPGLAGLGDTQYF.

This chain uses TRBV7-2 with TRBJ2-7, with 7 bases identical to TRBD1. The CDR3 is 15 amino acids. The germline V gene encodes CDR1 SGHTA and CDR2 FQGNSA. The junction had 10 bases not matched to a gene; V was cut back by 3 bases and J by 5 bases. For the CDR3, the DNA is TGTGCCAGCAGCTTCTCCAGGGGGTCGGGCAACGAGCAGTACTTC. It codes for CASSFSRGSGNEQYF.

The chain employs TRBV6-5 and TRBJ2-7, with a tentative D call TRBD2 (5 bases). V was pared by 4 bases and J by 7 bases, with 8 bases between. Germline CDR1 reads MNHEY; CDR2 reads SVGAGI. The CDR3 runs to 11 residues. The DNA for the CDR3 is TGTGCCAGCAGTTTCGGAGGTGAGCAGTACTTC. Translating it yields CASSFGGEQYF.

Comments on this clone: The sample carries other DNA sequences with the same CDR3. The V and J genes are TRBV27 and TRBJ2-7; D may be TRBD1 (6 bases). Trimming cost V 5 bases and J 4 bases, with 12 bases left between them. Germline V lookup: CDR1 MNHEY, CDR2 SMNVEV (reference sequence). The CDR3 loop spans 13 amino acids. The CDR3 sequence is CASSPGQGYEQYF. The CDR3 DNA reads TGTGCCAGCAGTCCGGGACAAGGATACGAGCAGTACTTC.

This clone was detected only a few times. The chain couples TRBV6-6 to TRBJ1-2; TRBD1 matches 7 bases. In germline, CDR1 is MNHNY, CDR2 SVGAGI (reference sequence). J was trimmed by 6 bases and V by 6 bases; bases with no gene match: 1. The CDR3 is 11 amino acids. CDR3 nucleotide sequence: TGTGCCAGCAGCGGGACAGATGGCTACACCTTC. Translation: CASSGTDGYTF.

The chain is built from TRBV11-2 and TRBJ2-3; 7 bases agree with TRBD2. The CDR3 has 18 residues. V was clipped by 5 bases and J by 0 bases; unmatched bases: 14. Germline CDR1 reads SGHAT; CDR2 reads FQNNGV. The CDR3 DNA sequence: TGTGCCAGCAGCCTCTACCTGCAGAGCGGGAAGAGCACAGATACGCAGTATTTT. Its translation: CASSLYLQSGKSTDTQYF.